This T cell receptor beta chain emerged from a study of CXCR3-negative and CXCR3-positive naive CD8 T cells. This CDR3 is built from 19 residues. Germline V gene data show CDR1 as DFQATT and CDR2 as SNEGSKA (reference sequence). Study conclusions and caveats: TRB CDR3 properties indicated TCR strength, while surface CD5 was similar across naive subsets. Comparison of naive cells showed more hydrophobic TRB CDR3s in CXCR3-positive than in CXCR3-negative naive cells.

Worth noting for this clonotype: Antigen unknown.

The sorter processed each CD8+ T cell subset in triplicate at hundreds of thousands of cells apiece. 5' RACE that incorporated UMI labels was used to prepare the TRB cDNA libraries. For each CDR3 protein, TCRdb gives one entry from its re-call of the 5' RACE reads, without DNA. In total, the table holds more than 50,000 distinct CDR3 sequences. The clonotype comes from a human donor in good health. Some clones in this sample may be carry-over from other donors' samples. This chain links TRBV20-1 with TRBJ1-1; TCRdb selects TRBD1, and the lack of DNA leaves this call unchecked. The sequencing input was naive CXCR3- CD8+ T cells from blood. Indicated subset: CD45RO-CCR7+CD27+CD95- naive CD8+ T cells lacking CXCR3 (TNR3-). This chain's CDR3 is CSAREVARQGVFFDTEAFF.